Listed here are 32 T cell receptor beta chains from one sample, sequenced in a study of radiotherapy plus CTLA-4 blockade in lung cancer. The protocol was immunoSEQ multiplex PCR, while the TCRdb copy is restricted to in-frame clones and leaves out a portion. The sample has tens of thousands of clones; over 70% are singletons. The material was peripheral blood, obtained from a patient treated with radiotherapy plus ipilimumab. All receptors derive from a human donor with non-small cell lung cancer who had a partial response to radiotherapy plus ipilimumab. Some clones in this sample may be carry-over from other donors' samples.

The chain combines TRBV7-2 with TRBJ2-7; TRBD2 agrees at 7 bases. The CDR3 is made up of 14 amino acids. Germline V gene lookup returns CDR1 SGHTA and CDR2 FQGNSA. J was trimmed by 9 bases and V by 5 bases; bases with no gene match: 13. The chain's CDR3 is CASSPPAGGSTQYF. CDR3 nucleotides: TGTGCCAGCAGCCCGCCCGCCGGCGGGAGTACGCAGTACTTC. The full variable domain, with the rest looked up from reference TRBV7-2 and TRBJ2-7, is GAGVSQSPSNKVTEKGKDVELRCDPISGHTALYWYRQSLGQGLEFLIYFQGNSAPDKSGLPSDRFSAERTGGSVSTLTIQRTQQEDSAVYLCASSPPAGGSTQYFGPGTRLTVT.

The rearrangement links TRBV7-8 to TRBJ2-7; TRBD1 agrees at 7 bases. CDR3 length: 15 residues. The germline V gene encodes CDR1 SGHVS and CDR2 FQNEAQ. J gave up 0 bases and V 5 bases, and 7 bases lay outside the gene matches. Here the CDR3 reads CASSGPGTASYEQYF. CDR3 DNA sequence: TGTGCCAGCAGCGGCCCCGGGACAGCCTCCTACGAGCAGTACTTC.

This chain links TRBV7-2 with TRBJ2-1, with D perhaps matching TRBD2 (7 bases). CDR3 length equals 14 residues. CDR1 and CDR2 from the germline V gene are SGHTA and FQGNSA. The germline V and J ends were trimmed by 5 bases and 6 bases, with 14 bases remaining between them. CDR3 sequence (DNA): TGTGCCAGCAGCGGGGGGGGGCCTCGCAATGAGCAGTTCTTC. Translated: CASSGGGPRNEQFF.

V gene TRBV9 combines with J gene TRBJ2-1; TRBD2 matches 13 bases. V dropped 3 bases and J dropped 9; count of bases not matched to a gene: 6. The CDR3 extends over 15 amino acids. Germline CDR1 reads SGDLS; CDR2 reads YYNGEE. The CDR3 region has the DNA TGTGCCAGCAGCGGTCGGACTAGCGGGAGCTTTGAGCAGTTCTTC. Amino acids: CASSGRTSGSFEQFF.

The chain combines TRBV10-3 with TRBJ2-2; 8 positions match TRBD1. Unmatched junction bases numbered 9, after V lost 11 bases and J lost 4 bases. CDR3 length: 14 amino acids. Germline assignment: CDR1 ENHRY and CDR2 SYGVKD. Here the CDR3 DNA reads TGTGCCGTCAAACCGGGACAGGTCACCGGGGAGCTGTTTTTT. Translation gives CAVKPGQVTGELFF.

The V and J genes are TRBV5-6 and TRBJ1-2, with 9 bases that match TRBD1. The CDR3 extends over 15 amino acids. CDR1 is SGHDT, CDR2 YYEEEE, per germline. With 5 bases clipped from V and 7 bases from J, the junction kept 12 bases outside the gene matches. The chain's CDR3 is CASRPTTGGYGGYTF. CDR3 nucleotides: TGTGCCAGCAGGCCAACCACAGGGGGCTATGGTGGCTACACCTTC.

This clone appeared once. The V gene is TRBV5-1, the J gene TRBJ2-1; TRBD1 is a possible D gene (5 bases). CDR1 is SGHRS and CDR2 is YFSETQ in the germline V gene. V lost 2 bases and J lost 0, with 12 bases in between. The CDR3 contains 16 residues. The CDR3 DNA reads TGCGCCAGCAGCTTATTACAGGTTAGCTCCTACAATGAGCAGTTCTTC. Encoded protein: CASSLLQVSSYNEQFF.

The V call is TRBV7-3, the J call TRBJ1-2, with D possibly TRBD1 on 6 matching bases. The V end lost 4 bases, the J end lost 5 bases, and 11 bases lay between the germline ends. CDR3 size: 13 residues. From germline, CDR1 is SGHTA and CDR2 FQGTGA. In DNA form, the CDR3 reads TGTGCCAGCAGCTCCGGGAGGGGGTATGGCTACACCTTC. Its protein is CASSSGRGYGYTF.

This chain's CDR3 is CASRNSAGGPDTQYF. CDR3 bases: TGTGCCAGCAGAAACTCCGCGGGGGGGCCCGATACGCAGTATTTT. This sequence joins TRBV7-9 and TRBJ2-3; 9 bases match TRBD2. The V and J ends lost 6 bases and 6 bases, in that order; junction bases with no gene match: 10. The length of the CDR3 is 15 residues. CDR1 SEHNR and CDR2 FQNEAQ come from the germline V gene (reference sequence).

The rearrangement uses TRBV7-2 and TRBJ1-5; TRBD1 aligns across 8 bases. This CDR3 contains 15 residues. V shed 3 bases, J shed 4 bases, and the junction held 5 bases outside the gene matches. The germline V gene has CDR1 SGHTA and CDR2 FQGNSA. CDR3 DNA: TGTGCCAGCAGCTTCGACAGGGGACGAAATCAGCCCCAGCATTTT. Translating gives CASSFDRGRNQPQHF.

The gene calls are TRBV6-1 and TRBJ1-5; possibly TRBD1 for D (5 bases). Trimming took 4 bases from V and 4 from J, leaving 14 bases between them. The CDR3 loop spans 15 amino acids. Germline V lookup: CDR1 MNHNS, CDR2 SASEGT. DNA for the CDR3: TGTGCCAGCAGTGGACTCGGGGGAAGGAATCAGCCCCAGCATTTT. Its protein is CASSGLGGRNQPQHF.

CDR3 loop: CASSGVLSSYNEQFF. The CDR3 nucleotides are TGCGCCAGCAGTGGAGTTTTATCCTCCTACAATGAGCAGTTCTTC. The rearrangement links TRBV5-1 to TRBJ2-1; D not resolved. Per germline, CDR1 SGHRS and CDR2 YFSETQ. This CDR3 comprises 15 residues. Trimming shortened V by 5 bases and J by 0 bases, and 12 bases separated the two germline ends.

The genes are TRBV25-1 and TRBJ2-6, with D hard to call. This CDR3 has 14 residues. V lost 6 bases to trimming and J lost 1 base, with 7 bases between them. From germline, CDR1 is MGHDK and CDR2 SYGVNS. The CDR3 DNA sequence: TGTGCCAGCAGCCCCCCTTCTGGGGCCAACGTCCTGACTTTC. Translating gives CASSPPSGANVLTF.

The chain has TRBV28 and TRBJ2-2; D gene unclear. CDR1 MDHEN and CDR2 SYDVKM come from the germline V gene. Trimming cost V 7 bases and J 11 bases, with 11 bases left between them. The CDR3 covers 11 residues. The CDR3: CASNDRDELFF. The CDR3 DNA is TGTGCCAGCAACGATAGAGATGAGCTGTTTTTT.

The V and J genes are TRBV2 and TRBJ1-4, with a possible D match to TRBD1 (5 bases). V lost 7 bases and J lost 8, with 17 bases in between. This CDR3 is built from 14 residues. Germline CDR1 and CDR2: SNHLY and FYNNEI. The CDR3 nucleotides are TGTGCCAGCAACGACGCAGGGTTGCGAGAAAAACTGTTTTTT. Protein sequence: CASNDAGLREKLFF.

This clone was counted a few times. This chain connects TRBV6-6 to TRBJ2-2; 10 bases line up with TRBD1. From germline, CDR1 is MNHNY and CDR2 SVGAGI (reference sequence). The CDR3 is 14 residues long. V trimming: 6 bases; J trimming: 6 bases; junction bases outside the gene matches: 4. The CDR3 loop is CASRDRGRPGELFF. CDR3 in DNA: TGTGCCAGCAGAGACAGGGGGCGCCCCGGGGAGCTGTTTTTT.

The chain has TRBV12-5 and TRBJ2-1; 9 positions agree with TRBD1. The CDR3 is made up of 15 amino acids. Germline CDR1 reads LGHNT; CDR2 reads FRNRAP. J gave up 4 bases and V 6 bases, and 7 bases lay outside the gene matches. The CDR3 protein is CASGSGQGRYNEQFF. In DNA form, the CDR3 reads TGTGCTAGTGGATCCGGACAGGGGCGATACAATGAGCAGTTCTTC.

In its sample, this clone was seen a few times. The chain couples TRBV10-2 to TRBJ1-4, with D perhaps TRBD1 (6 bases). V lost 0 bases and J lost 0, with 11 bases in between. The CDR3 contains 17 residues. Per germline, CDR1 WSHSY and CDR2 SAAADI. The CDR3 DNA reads TGCGCCAGCAGTGAGTCGACAGGCATAGCAACTAATGAAAAACTGTTTTTT. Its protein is CASSESTGIATNEKLFF.

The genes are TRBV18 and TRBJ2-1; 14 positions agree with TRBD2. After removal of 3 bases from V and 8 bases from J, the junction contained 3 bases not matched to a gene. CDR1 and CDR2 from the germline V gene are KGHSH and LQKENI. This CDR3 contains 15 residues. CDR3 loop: CASSPGTSGSYEQFF. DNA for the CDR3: TGTGCCAGCTCACCCGGGACTAGCGGGAGCTATGAGCAGTTCTTC. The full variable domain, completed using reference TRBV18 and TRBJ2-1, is NAGVMQNPRHLVRRRGQEARLRCSPMKGHSHVYWYRQLPEEGLKFMVYLQKENIIDESGMPKERFSAEFPKEGPSILRIQQVVRGDSAAYFCASSPGTSGSYEQFFGPGTRLTVL.

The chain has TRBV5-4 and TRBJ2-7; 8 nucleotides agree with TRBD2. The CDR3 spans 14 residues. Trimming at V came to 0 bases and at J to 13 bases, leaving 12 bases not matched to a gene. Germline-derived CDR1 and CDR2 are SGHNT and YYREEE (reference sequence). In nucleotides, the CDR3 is TGTGCCAGCAGCTTGGCCCGTGATAACGGGAGGGAATACTTC. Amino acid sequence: CASSLARDNGREYF.

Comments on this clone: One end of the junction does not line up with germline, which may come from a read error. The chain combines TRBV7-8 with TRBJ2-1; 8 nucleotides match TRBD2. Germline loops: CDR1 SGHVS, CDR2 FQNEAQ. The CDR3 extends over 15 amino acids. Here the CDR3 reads CASSVSGVLYDEQFF. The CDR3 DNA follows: TGTGCCAGCAGCGTTAGCGGGGTGCTCTACGATGAGCAGTTCTTC.

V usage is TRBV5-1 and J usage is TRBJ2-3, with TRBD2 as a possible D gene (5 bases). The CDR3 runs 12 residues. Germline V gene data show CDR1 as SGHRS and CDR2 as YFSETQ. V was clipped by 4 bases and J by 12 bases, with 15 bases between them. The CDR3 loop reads CASSPDSRIQYF. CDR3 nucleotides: TGCGCCAGCAGCCCGGACTCCCGAATCCAGTATTTT. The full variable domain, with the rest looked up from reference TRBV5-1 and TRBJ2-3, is KAGVTQTPRYLIKTRGQQVTLSCSPISGHRSVSWYQQTPGQGLQFLFEYFSETQRNKGNFPGRFSGRQFSNSRSEMNVSTLELGDSALYLCASSPDSRIQYFGPGTRLTVL.

CDR3 region: CASSYLSQGYNEQFF. The CDR3 nucleotides read TGTGCCAGCAGTTACCTTTCACAGGGCTACAATGAGCAGTTCTTC. The genes are TRBV6-6 and TRBJ2-1, with D possibly matching TRBD1 (6 bases). V was shortened by 2 bases and J by 3 bases, with 11 bases between the two germline ends. Germline CDR1 is MNHNY and CDR2 is SVGAGI (reference sequence). CDR3 size: 15 residues.

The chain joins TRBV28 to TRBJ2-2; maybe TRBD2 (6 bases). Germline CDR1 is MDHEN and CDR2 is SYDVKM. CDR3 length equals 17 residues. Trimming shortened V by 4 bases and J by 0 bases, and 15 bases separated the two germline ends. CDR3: CASSSSPGVPNTGELFF. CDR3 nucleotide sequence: TGTGCCAGCAGTTCCTCCCCGGGGGTCCCGAACACCGGGGAGCTGTTTTTT.

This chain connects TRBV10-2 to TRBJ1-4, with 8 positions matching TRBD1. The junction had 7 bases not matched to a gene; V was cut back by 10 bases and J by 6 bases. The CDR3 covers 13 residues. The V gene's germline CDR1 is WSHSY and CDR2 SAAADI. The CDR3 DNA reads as TGCGCCACCTTAGACAGGGGAGATGAAAAACTGTTTTTT. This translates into CATLDRGDEKLFF.

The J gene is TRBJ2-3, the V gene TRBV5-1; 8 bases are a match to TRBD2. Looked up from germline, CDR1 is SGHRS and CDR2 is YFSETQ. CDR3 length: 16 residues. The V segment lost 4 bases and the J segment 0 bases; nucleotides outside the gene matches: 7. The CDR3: CASSPLSGRSTDTQYF. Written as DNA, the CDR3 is TGCGCCAGCAGCCCTTTAAGCGGGAGAAGCACAGATACGCAGTATTTT.

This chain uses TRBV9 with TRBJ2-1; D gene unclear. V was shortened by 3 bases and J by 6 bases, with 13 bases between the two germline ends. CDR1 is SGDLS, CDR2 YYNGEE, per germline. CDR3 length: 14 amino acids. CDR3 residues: CASSEGGVRNEQFF. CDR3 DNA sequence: TGTGCCAGCAGCGAAGGCGGTGTGCGCAATGAGCAGTTCTTC.

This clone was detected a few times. This chain's CDR3 is CASTPGGSLRAEAFF. CDR3 sequence (DNA): TGTGCCAGCACCCCTGGAGGCAGCCTGAGGGCTGAAGCTTTCTTT. The chain uses TRBV28 and TRBJ1-1, with D unresolved. CDR1 is MDHEN and CDR2 is SYDVKM in the germline V gene. This CDR3 has 15 amino acids. The V end lost 7 bases, the J end lost 6 bases, and 21 bases lay between the germline ends.

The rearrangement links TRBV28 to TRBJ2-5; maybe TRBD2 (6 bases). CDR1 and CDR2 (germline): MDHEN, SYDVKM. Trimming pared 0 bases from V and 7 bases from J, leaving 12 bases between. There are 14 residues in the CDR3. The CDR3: CASSLWGGFGTQYF. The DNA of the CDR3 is TGTGCCAGCAGTTTATGGGGGGGTTTTGGGACCCAGTACTTC.

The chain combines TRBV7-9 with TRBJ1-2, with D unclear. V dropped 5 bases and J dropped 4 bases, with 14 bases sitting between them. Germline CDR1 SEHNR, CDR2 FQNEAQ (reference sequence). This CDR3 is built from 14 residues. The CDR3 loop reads CASSGRVVGYGYTF. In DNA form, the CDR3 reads TGTGCCAGCAGCGGGAGGGTCGTCGGCTATGGCTACACCTTC.

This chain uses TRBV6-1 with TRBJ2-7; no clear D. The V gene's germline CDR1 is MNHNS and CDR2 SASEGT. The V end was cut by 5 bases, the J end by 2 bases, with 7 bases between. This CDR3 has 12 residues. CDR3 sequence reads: CASSPHTYEQYF. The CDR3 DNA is TGTGCCAGCAGTCCGCACACCTACGAGCAGTACTTC.

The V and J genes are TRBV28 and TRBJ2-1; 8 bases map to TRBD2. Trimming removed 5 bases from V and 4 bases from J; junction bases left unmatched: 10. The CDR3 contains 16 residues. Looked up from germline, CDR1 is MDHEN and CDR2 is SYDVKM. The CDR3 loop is CASSTRRGGLYNEQFF. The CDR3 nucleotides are TGTGCCAGCAGTACCCGTCGGGGGGGCCTTTACAATGAGCAGTTCTTC.